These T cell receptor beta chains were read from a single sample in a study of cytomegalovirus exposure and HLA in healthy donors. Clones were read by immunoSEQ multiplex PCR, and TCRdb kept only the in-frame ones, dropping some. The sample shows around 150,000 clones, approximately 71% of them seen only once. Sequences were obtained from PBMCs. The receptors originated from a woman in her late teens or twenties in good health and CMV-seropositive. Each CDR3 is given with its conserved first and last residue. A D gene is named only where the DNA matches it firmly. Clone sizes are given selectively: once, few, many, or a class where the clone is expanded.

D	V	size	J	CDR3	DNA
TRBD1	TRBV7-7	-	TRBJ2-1	CASSTGQGPYRHYNEQFF	TGTGCTAGCAGCACGGGACAGGGGCCCTATAGACACTACAATGAGCAGTTCTTC
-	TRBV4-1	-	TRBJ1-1	CASSQVTVPYMNTEAFF	TGCGCCAGCAGCCAAGTGACAGTCCCATACATGAACACTGAAGCTTTCTTT
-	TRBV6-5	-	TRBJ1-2	CASSYGDGGLYGYTF	TGTGCCAGCAGTTACGGCGACGGAGGACTCTATGGCTACACCTTC
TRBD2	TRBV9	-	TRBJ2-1	CASSVGGLAANYNEQFF	TGTGCCAGCAGCGTAGGGGGACTAGCGGCCAACTACAATGAGCAGTTCTTC
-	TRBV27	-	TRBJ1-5	CASSLLPRASNQPQHF	TGTGCCAGCAGTCTACTCCCGCGGGCGAGCAATCAGCCCCAGCATTTT
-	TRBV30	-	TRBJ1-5	CAWSVGRDQPQHF	TGTGCCTGGAGTGTAGGTCGGGATCAGCCCCAGCATTTT
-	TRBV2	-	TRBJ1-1	CASSQGGVAEAFF	TGTGCCAGCAGCCAAGGAGGGGTCGCTGAAGCTTTCTTT
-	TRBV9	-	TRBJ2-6	CASSPNPSGANVLTF	TGTGCCAGCAGCCCCAATCCCTCTGGGGCCAACGTCCTGACTTTC
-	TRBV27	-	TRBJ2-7	CASSLSLSGGIARKNYEQYF	TGTGCCAGCAGTTTATCGCTAAGCGGAGGAATAGCACGGAAAAACTACGAGCAGTACTTC
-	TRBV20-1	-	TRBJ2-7	CSARDQNEQYF	TGCAGTGCTAGAGATCAGAACGAGCAGTACTTC
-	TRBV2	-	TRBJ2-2	CASSPRGTGELFF	TGTGCCAGCAGCCCCCGGGGGACCGGGGAGCTGTTTTTT
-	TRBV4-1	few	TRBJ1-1	CASSQATGLNTEAFF	TGCGCCAGCAGCCAAGCGACAGGTCTGAACACTGAAGCTTTCTTT
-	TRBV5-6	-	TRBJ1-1	CASSLWLLNTEAFF	TGTGCCAGCAGCTTATGGCTCCTGAACACTGAAGCTTTCTTT
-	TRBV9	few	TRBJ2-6	CASSERLTRAGANVLTF	TGTGCCAGCAGTGAGCGGCTAACAAGGGCTGGGGCCAACGTCCTGACTTTC
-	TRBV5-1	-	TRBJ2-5	CASSFRPSEQETQYF	TGCGCCAGCAGCTTTAGACCTAGCGAGCAAGAGACCCAGTACTTC
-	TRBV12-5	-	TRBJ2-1	CASGLDRARNEQFF	TGTGCTAGTGGTTTGGATAGAGCACGCAATGAGCAGTTCTTC
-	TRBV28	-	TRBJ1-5	CASLTGYNQPQHF	TGTGCCAGCCTGACAGGTTACAATCAGCCCCAGCATTTT
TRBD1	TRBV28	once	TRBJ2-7	CASSLINAGQGDEQYF	TGTGCCAGCAGTTTAATTAATGCCGGGCAGGGGGACGAGCAGTACTTC
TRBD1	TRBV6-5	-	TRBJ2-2	CASRTQGAGTGELFF	TGTGCCAGCAGGACACAGGGGGCGGGGACCGGGGAGCTGTTTTTT
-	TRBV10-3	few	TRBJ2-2	CAISVAGYGELFF	TGTGCCATCAGTGTCGCGGGGTACGGGGAGCTGTTTTTT
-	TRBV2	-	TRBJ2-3	CASSLAMSTDTQYF	TGTGCCAGCAGCCTAGCGATGAGCACAGATACGCAGTATTTT
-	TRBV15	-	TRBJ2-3	CATSRDRGVGTDTQYF	TGTGCCACCAGCAGAGATCGCGGGGTCGGCACAGATACGCAGTATTTT
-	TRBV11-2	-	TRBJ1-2	CASSFGAPDYGYTF	TGTGCCAGCAGCTTTGGGGCGCCCGACTATGGCTACACCTTC
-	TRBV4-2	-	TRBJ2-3	CASSSLQDYTDTQYF	TGTGCCAGCAGCTCTCTCCAGGACTACACAGATACGCAGTATTTT
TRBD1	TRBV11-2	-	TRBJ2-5	CASSRDRGEGQYF	TGTGCCAGCAGCCGGGACAGGGGTGAGGGCCAGTACTTC
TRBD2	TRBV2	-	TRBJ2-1	CASSQQGLAGIHEQFF	TGTGCCAGCAGCCAGCAGGGACTAGCGGGAATCCATGAGCAGTTCTTC
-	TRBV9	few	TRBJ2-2	CASSVDPSVTGHPLFF	TGTGCCAGCAGCGTAGACCCCTCCGTAACAGGGCACCCGCTGTTTTTT
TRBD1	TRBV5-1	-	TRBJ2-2	CASSLGTGQNTGELFF	TGCGCCAGCAGCTTGGGGACAGGACAAAACACCGGGGAGCTGTTTTTT
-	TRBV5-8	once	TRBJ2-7	CASSLRRAPYEQYF	TGTGCCAGCAGCTTGAGGCGGGCCCCCTACGAGCAGTACTTC
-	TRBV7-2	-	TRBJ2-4	CASSLDPSVDIQYF	TGTGCCAGCAGCTTAGATCCCTCAGTCGACATTCAGTACTTC
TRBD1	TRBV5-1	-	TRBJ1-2	CASSWRGQEVDGYPF	TGCGCCAGCAGCTGGAGGGGACAGGAGGTCGATGGCTACCCCTTC
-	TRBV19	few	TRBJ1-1	CASSIEVRGEAFF	TGTGCCAGTAGTATAGAAGTCAGGGGTGAAGCTTTCTTT
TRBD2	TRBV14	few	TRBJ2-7	CASSQGGLAFTYEQYF	TGTGCCAGCAGCCAAGGGGGACTAGCGTTCACCTACGAGCAGTACTTC
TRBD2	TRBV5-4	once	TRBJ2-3	CASSSGLAGTDTQYF	TGTGCCAGCAGCTCTGGACTAGCGGGCACAGATACGCAGTATTTT
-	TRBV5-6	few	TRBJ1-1	CASSLGGGPVAFF	TGTGCCAGCAGCTTGGGCGGGGGCCCGGTGGCTTTCTTT
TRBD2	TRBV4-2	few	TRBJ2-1	CASSWTSDYNEQFF	TGTGCCAGCAGCTGGACTAGCGATTACAATGAGCAGTTCTTC